Following are 5 T cell receptor beta chains from one sample sequenced in a study of cytomegalovirus exposure and HLA in healthy donors. In the PCR, 60 Vbeta and 13 Jbeta primers were used. Profiling relied on immunoSEQ multiplex PCR, and the TCRdb table lists in-frame clones only, not all of them. The sample shows 85,000 to 120,000 clones, around 77% of them seen only once. Sequenced sample: PBMCs. The receptors come from a male donor in good health and CMV-seropositive.

The chain joins TRBV30 to TRBJ1-6, with 7 nucleotides matching TRBD1. From germline, CDR1 is GTSNPN and CDR2 SVGIG (reference sequence). The CDR3 has 15 residues. The V and J ends lost 4 bases and 8 bases, in that order; junction bases with no gene match: 11. The CDR3 spells CAWMVPGRGDSPLHF. CDR3 in DNA: TGTGCCTGGATGGTCCCTGGCAGGGGGGATTCACCCCTCCACTTT.

This clone has just a few counts. The rearrangement uses TRBV7-9 and TRBJ1-2; the D is unclear. The germline V gene has CDR1 SEHNR and CDR2 FQNEAQ (reference sequence). This CDR3 region has 16 residues. V gave up 4 bases and J gave up 8 bases, with 23 bases separating them. CDR3 amino acids: CASSSSSTRSIYGYTF. The CDR3 nucleotides are TGTGCCAGCAGCTCCTCCTCCACAAGAAGTATTTACGGCTACACCTTC.

V and J are TRBV2 and TRBJ2-3; TRBD2 is a possible D gene (6 bases). V dropped 6 bases and J dropped 2 bases, with 12 bases sitting between them. The CDR3 consists of 14 residues. The germline V gene encodes CDR1 SNHLY and CDR2 FYNNEI. This CDR3 reads CASSRDSTTDTQYF. The CDR3 coding sequence is TGTGCCAGCAGCCGGGACTCCACCACAGATACGCAGTATTTT.

This sequence joins TRBV9 and TRBJ2-1, with TRBD2 matching over 7 bases. Looked up from germline, CDR1 is SGDLS and CDR2 is YYNGEE. V lost 4 bases and J lost 6; bases outside the gene matches: 16. The CDR3 covers 17 residues. The CDR3 DNA follows: TGTGCCAGCAGCCTCACGGAGGCTAGCGGAGAGGGCAATGAGCAGTTCTTC. Residues: CASSLTEASGEGNEQFF.

This rearrangement joins TRBV7-2 to TRBJ2-7, with TRBD1 matching over 12 bases. Germline CDR1 and CDR2: SGHTA and FQGNSA. V lost 5 bases and J lost 4; bases outside the gene matches: 15. The CDR3 has 18 residues. The CDR3 DNA reads as TGTGCCAGCAGCCCGGGACAGGGGGCGTTCGGGCGTTGGTACGAGCAGTACTTC. It specifies CASSPGQGAFGRWYEQYF.